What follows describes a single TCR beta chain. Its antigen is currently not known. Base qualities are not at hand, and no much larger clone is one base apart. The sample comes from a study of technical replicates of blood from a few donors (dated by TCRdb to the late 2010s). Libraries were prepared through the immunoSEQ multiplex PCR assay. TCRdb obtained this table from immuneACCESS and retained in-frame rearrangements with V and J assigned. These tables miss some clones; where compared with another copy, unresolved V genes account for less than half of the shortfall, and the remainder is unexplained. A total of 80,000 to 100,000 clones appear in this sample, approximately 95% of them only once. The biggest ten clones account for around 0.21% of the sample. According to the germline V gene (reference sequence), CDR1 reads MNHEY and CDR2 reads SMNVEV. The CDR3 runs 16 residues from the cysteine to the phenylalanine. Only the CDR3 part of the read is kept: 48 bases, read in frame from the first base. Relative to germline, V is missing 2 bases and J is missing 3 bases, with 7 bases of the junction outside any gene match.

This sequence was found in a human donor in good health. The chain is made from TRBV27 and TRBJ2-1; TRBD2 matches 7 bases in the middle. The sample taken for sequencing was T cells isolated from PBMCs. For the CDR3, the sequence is CASSLLSSGHYNEQFF. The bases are TGTGCCAGCAGTTTACTTTCTAGCGGACACTACAATGAGCAGTTCTTC.